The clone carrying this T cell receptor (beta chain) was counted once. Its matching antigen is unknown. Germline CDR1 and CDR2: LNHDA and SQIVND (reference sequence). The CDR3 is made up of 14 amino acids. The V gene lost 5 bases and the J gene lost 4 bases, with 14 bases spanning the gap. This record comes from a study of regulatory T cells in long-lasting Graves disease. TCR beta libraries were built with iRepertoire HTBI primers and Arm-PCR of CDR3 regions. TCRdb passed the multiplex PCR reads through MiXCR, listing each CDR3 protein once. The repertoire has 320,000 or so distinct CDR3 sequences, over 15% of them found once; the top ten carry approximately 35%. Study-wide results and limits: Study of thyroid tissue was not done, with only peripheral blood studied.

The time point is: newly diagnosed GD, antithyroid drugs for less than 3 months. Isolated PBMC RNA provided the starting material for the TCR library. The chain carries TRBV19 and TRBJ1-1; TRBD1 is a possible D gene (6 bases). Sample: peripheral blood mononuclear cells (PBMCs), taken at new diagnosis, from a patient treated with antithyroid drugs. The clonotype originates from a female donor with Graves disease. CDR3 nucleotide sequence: TGTGCCAGTAGTGTGGACAGTGCTAGCACTGAAGCTTTCTTT. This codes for CASSVDSASTEAFF.